This note documents a single TCR beta chain sequence. Its antigen remains unknown. The sample comes from a study of cytomegalovirus exposure and HLA in healthy donors. Study-wide points: Many donors carried some public TCRs, although rarity characterized most TCR sequences. The classifier, whose performance was assessed in both the original and validation cohorts, reportedly diagnosed cytomegalovirus status with high specificity and sensitivity.

Vbeta (60) and Jbeta (13) primers were used in the PCR. Libraries were prepared by immunoSEQ multiplex PCR; TCRdb keeps only in-frame clonotypes and omits some of them. The sample lists 65,000 to 75,000 clones; roughly two thirds were seen once. This CDR3 comprises 13 residues. Germline loops: CDR1 WSHSY, CDR2 SAAADI. The ends lost 7 bases at V and 3 bases at J; junction bases unmatched: 3. This chain links TRBV10-2 with TRBJ1-2; the match to TRBD1 covers 9 bases. The TCR comes from a woman aged 30 to 39 in good health and CMV-seronegative. Sequencing input: PBMCs. The CDR3 DNA follows: TGCGCCAGCACCAGACAGGGGGACTATGGCTACACCTTC. Protein: CASTRQGDYGYTF.